This entry describes one TCR beta chain. This sample was taken from a study of T cell repertoires in cytomegalovirus infection. TCRdb re-derived calls from the reads in MiXCR, one entry per CDR3 protein. The sample lists a few hundred thousand distinct CDR3 sequences; around 18% were seen once. Germline V gives CDR1 DFQATT, CDR2 SNEGSKA (reference sequence). This CDR3 is built from 14 residues. V was pared by 3 bases and J by 7 bases, with 13 bases between. The TCR sequence derives from a human donor in good health (CMV status not recorded). Some clones in this sample may be carry-over from other donors' samples. The V call is TRBV20-1, the J call TRBJ1-6; D possibly corresponds to TRBD1 (5 bases). Specimen: PBMCs. For the CDR3, the DNA is TGCAGTGCTAGGGTGGGACCCCAGAATTCACCCCTCCACTTT. This sequence encodes CSARVGPQNSPLHF.